The present T cell receptor (beta chain) was sequenced within a study of T cells expressing NK-cell markers. Whole-study context: TCR beta repertoires came from sorted CD3+CD56+NKG2C+, CD3+CD56+NKG2C- and CD3+CD56-NKG2C+ T cells. HCMV serostatus: seven of eight sequenced donors positive, one negative.

CDR1 is SGHRS, CDR2 YFSETQ, per germline. The CDR3 is 15 residues long. Concerning this clonotype: As yet, its antigen is unknown.

5'RACE template switching with UMIs generated TCR beta cDNA. With the 5' RACE reads reprocessed, TCRdb shows one record per CDR3 protein and no DNA. The sample totals 500,000 to 600,000 distinct CDR3 sequences; its top ten clones hold around 4%. Regarding the study as a whole: Over 5 donors showed dominant NKG2C+ clonotypes comprising roughly 1.0-7.0% of their CD8+ T cells.

The sample comprised blood T cells: a sorted CD56 or NKG2C T cell subset, CD4+ or CD8+ T cells, or bulk PBMC T cells (not recorded which). This chain connects TRBV5-1 to TRBJ2-3; as DNA is missing, the TRBD1 call by TCRdb cannot be tested. The TCR was taken from a young man in good health. The CDR3 spells CASSRGTGTTDTQYF.